Below, 31 T cell receptor beta chains from the same sample are listed, as sequenced in a study of tumor-infiltrating lymphocytes in primary liver carcinoma (dated by TCRdb to the late 2010s). TRIzol reagent was used to extract blood RNA from unsorted whole blood, while the DNeasy Blood & Tissue kit provided the germline DNA. For sequencing, an Illumina HiSeq 2500 was employed. Using a constant-region primer and ProtoScript II reverse transcriptase, TCRbeta-specific cDNA was reverse-transcribed from about 0.45 ug total RNA. The TCRbeta libraries were prepared through three rounds of nested multiplex PCR following a slightly modified ARM-PCR procedure. Multiplex TRBV1-TRBV30 forward primers and a Cbeta reverse primer were used in the first two PCR rounds, each of which was run for around 9 cycles. TCRdb reworked the public reads: Q25 trimming with fastp, MiXCR clone assembly, productive beta chains retained. One record per CDR3 amino acid sequence lists the most common genes and DNA. The sample table contains approximately 300,000 distinct CDR3 sequences; only one count was recorded for about 60% of them. Roughly 8.6% of the sample goes to the ten largest clones.

The sequenced sample consisted of peripheral blood. The receptors here all came from a man in his forties with primary liver carcinoma and hepatitis B virus infection.

This clonotype was counted only a few times. The chain is built from TRBV28 and TRBJ2-3; TRBD1 agrees at 8 bases. The CDR3 is made up of 15 amino acids. Germline trimming cut 0 bases from V and 3 bases from J; bases unmatched to any gene: 2. Germline-derived CDR1 and CDR2 are MDHEN and SYDVKM. The CDR3 DNA is TGTGCCAGCAGTTTATGGGACAGGGTAACAGATACGCAGTATTTT. Its protein is CASSLWDRVTDTQYF.

Comments on this clonotype: One base away lies a much larger clone, so this may be a sequencing read error. The CDR3 does not close with the conserved phenylalanine or tryptophan, likely indicating a read error. The genes are TRBV5-4 and TRBJ2-3, with D tentatively TRBD2 (6 bases). V was clipped by 0 bases and J by 4 bases, with 9 bases between them. The CDR3 extends over 14 amino acids. Germline CDR1 and CDR2: SGHNT and YYREEE (reference sequence). The CDR3 sequence: CASSLGTSPDTQYL. DNA of the CDR3: TGTGCCAGCAGCTTGGGTACTAGCCCAGATACGCAGTATCTT.

Worth noting for this clonotype: Just one base apart from a much larger clone, this may be a read error. The genes are TRBV4-2 and TRBJ2-7; 7 bases line up with TRBD1. The germline gives CDR1 LGHNA, CDR2 YNFKEQ. J lost 2 bases, V lost 6 bases, and 7 bases had no gene match. This CDR3 region has 14 residues. CDR3 in amino acids: CASSQQGSTYEQYF. As DNA, the CDR3 is TGTGCCAGCAGTCAACAGGGGAGTACCTACGAGCAGTACTTC.

This clonotype was observed at least ten times. The chain links TRBV29-1 to TRBJ1-2, with TRBD1 identical over 7 bases. The germline CDR1 and CDR2 sequences are SQVTM and ANQGSEA. The CDR3 is 12 residues long. V trimming: 5 bases; J trimming: 5 bases; junction bases outside the gene matches: 5. The CDR3 region has the DNA TGCAGCGTTCGGACAGGCGTGTATGGCTACACCTTC. It translates to CSVRTGVYGYTF.

This clonotype occurred many times. This chain uses TRBV29-1 with TRBJ1-1; TRBD1 matches at 7 bases. V shed 4 bases, J shed 6 bases, and the junction held 5 bases outside the gene matches. Germline lookup yields CDR1 SQVTM and CDR2 ANQGSEA. CDR3 length: 12 residues. The CDR3 spells CSVAQGDAEAFF. CDR3 bases: TGCAGCGTTGCCCAGGGGGACGCTGAAGCTTTCTTT.

Note on this clonotype: A much larger clone is a single base away; this may be a read error. V and J are TRBV11-1 and TRBJ2-4; 7 nucleotides align to TRBD2. CDR1 is SGHAT, CDR2 FQDESV, per germline (reference sequence). The CDR3 loop spans 15 amino acids. In DNA, the CDR3 is TGTGCCAACAGCTCCCAGGGAGGGGTGGGAAACATTCGGTACTTC. Protein sequence: CANSSQGGVGNIRYF.

Points on this clonotype: In this CDR3 the conserved last residue, phenylalanine or tryptophan, is missing, so a read error is likely. V usage is TRBV14 and J usage is TRBJ1-1; D gene unclear. Germline CDR1 SGHDN, CDR2 FVKESK. The CDR3 has 14 amino acids. The CDR3 region has the DNA TGTGCCGGCAGCCCTTCGGGCAGGTTGGATGCGGCTTTCATT. Its translation: CAGSPSGRLDAAFI.

This clonotype was picked up many times. V and J are TRBV4-3 and TRBJ2-7; TRBD2 matches at 7 bases. J lost 2 bases, V lost 6 bases, and 13 bases had no gene match. The germline V gene encodes CDR1 LGHNA and CDR2 YSLEER. This CDR3 contains 16 residues. The CDR3 protein is CASSPTEASGAYEQYF. In nucleotides, the CDR3 is TGCGCCAGCAGTCCAACCGAGGCGAGCGGGGCCTACGAGCAGTACTTC.

On this clonotype: Since the CDR3 does not end with the conserved phenylalanine or tryptophan, this likely comes from a read error. The chain links TRBV28 to TRBJ2-1, with 7 positions matching TRBD2. The CDR3 is made up of 15 amino acids. Trimming at V came to 7 bases and at J to 7 bases, leaving 13 bases not matched to a gene. Germline lookup yields CDR1 MDHEN and CDR2 SYDVKM. CDR3 region: CASTSTGGNINEQFL. The CDR3 bases are TGTGCCAGCACGAGTACGGGAGGAAACATTAATGAGCAGTTCCTC.

Notes on this clonotype: Possible read error: a much larger clone is one base away. J is TRBJ2-7 and V is TRBV6-6; D not certain. Trimming took 8 bases from V and 4 from J, leaving 15 bases between them. Germline CDR1 reads MNHNY; CDR2 reads SVGAGI (reference sequence). The CDR3 is 13 residues long. The CDR3 sequence is CASSRKMRYEQYF. Written as DNA, the CDR3 is TGTGCCAGCTCCCGGAAGATGAGGTACGAGCAGTACTTC.

About this clonotype itself: With a much larger clone just one base away, this may be a read error. The chain employs TRBV6-1 and TRBJ2-7; tentative D call: TRBD1 (6 bases). The CDR3 extends over 14 amino acids. Germline V lookup: CDR1 MNHNS, CDR2 SASEGT. The DNA of the CDR3 is TGTGCCAGCAGTGTCGATGGACAGCTCTACGAGCGGTACTTC. Translated, it gives CASSVDGQLYERYF.

There are many counts of this clonotype. This chain connects TRBV6-2 or TRBV6-3 to TRBJ2-3, with 12 positions matching TRBD2. CDR3 length equals 14 residues. Per the germline V gene, CDR1 is MNHEY and CDR2 is SVGEGT. J lost 5 bases, V lost 5 bases, and 2 bases had no gene match. CDR3 bases: TGTGCCAGCAGTCCTAGCGGGAGGGAAGATACGCAGTATTTT. As protein: CASSPSGREDTQYF.

This clonotype was seen ten or more times. The chain joins TRBV29-1 to TRBJ2-2; maybe TRBD2 (6 bases). The CDR3 consists of 13 residues. Germline V gives CDR1 SQVTM, CDR2 ANQGSEA. V lost 6 bases and J 1 base, leaving 9 bases between the germline ends. CDR3 in DNA: TGCAGCGTCGGGAGTTTGAACACCGGGGAGCTGTTTTTT. Protein product: CSVGSLNTGELFF.

The chain joins TRBV30 to TRBJ2-3, with 8 bases fitting TRBD2. V dropped 3 bases and J dropped 5; count of bases not matched to a gene: 7. CDR1 is GTSNPN and CDR2 is SVGIG in the germline V gene (reference sequence). This CDR3 comprises 14 residues. CDR3 region: CAWSTGTSGDTQYF. CDR3 DNA: TGTGCCTGGAGCACCGGGACTAGTGGAGATACGCAGTATTTT.

Many counts were recorded for this clonotype. The CDR3 DNA reads TGTGCCAGCAGCTTAGAGGGGTGGGACTTATCCTACAATGAGCAGTTCTTC. Its protein is CASSLEGWDLSYNEQFF. This sequence joins TRBV11-2 and TRBJ2-1; D perhaps matches TRBD2 (6 bases). Germline V gives CDR1 SGHAT, CDR2 FQNNGV. V lost 0 bases and J 1 base, leaving 13 bases between the germline ends. The CDR3 is 17 amino acids.

On this clonotype: Mismatch with germline at one junction end may stem from a read error. The chain carries TRBV11-1 and TRBJ2-1; no definite D call. CDR1 SGHAT and CDR2 FQDESV come from the germline V gene (reference sequence). The CDR3 spans 16 residues. The DNA of the CDR3 is TGTACCAGCAGCTCCCTCGTCTACAGCTCTTACAATGAGCAGTTCTTC. Its protein product is CTSSSLVYSSYNEQFF.

The genes are TRBV6-2 or TRBV6-3 and TRBJ2-1; D unresolved. V was clipped by 0 bases and J by 5 bases, with 20 bases between them. Germline CDR1 MNHEY, CDR2 SVGEGT. The CDR3 length is 18 residues. In DNA, the CDR3 is TGTGCCAGCAGTTACTCGAGAGTTTGGGCTCATCGTAACAATGAGCAGTTCTTC. Amino acids: CASSYSRVWAHRNNEQFF.

This chain links TRBV19 with TRBJ2-1, with 10 positions matching TRBD1. The CDR3 contains 15 residues. CDR1 is LNHDA, CDR2 SQIVND, per germline (reference sequence). V was pared by 10 bases and J by 6 bases, with 12 bases of the junction left unmatched. CDR3 region: CATSLDRGLANEQFF. As DNA, the CDR3 is TGTGCCACTTCCCTCGACAGGGGGCTCGCCAATGAGCAGTTCTTC.

This clonotype was detected only a few times. This chain joins TRBV18 and TRBJ2-7, with 11 bases matching TRBD1. Germline trimming cut 4 bases from V and 7 bases from J; bases unmatched to any gene: 3. This CDR3 is built from 13 residues. The germline gives CDR1 KGHSH, CDR2 LQKENI. CDR3 amino acids: CASSLGQGAEQYF. The CDR3 DNA reads as TGTGCCAGCTCACTTGGACAGGGGGCTGAGCAGTACTTC.

Concerning this clonotype itself: This may be a read error: a much more frequent sequence differs by one nucleotide. The chain carries TRBV29-1 and TRBJ2-2; D is unresolved. V dropped 6 bases and J dropped 4 bases, with 15 bases sitting between them. CDR1 and CDR2 from the germline V gene are SQVTM and ANQGSEA. This CDR3 spans 14 amino acids. The CDR3 DNA sequence: TGCAGCGTCCGTAGAGACAATCTCACCGGGGAGCTGTTTTTT. Its translation is CSVRRDNLTGELFF.

This clonotype was observed once. This chain links TRBV25-1 with TRBJ1-2, with D unresolved. There are 13 residues in the CDR3. The V and J ends lost 6 bases and 6 bases respectively, with 14 bases between them. Germline lookup yields CDR1 MGHDK and CDR2 SYGVNS. CDR3 nucleotide sequence: TGTGCCAGCAGAAACCAGGCCGCGGATGGCTACACCTTC. Protein: CASRNQAADGYTF.

This clonotype has at least ten counts. The rearrangement joins TRBV28 to TRBJ2-7; perhaps TRBD2 as D (6 bases). This CDR3 is built from 14 residues. V lost 2 bases to trimming and J lost 3 bases, with 11 bases between them. CDR1 and CDR2 (germline): MDHEN, SYDVKM. DNA for the CDR3: TGTGCCAGCAGTTTAACTAGCCATAGCTACGAGCAGTACTTC. Amino acid sequence: CASSLTSHSYEQYF. The full variable domain, with the rest looked up from reference TRBV28 and TRBJ2-7, is DVKVTQSSRYLVKRTGEKVFLECVQDMDHENMFWYRQDPGLGLRLIYFSYDVKMKEKGDIPEGYSVSREKKERFSLILESASTNQTSMYLCASSLTSHSYEQYFGPGTRLTVT.

Comment on this clonotype: A read error is possible here, since a much larger clone lies one base away. This is likely a read error, given that the CDR3 carries no conserved phenylalanine or tryptophan at its end. The chain has TRBV5-5 and TRBJ2-5; tentatively, D is TRBD1 (6 bases). This CDR3 comprises 13 residues. Trimming removed 2 bases at V and 3 bases at J, with 8 bases between. Germline V lookup: CDR1 SGHKS, CDR2 YYEKEE (reference sequence). The CDR3 bases are TGTGCCAGCAGCTTCCGGACAGAAGAGACCCAGTACCTC. It yields the protein CASSFRTEETQYL.

The gene calls are TRBV28 and TRBJ1-5, with TRBD1 matching 9 bases. With V trimmed by 3 bases and J by 2 bases, 5 bases remained unmatched. CDR1 MDHEN and CDR2 SYDVKM come from the germline V gene. This CDR3 region has 16 residues. In DNA form, the CDR3 reads TGTGCCAGCAGTTTTGGACAGGGGACCGGCAATCAGCCCCAGCATTTT. Translated: CASSFGQGTGNQPQHF.

Concerning this clonotype: The junction shows a germline mismatch at one end, possibly a read error. This chain uses TRBV24-1 with TRBJ2-3, with 9 positions matching TRBD2. Germline CDR1 KGHDR, CDR2 SFDVKD. This CDR3 has 16 residues. This CDR3 is CDTSDDSGSRKDTQYF. CDR3 nucleotide sequence: TGTGACACCAGTGATGATAGCGGGAGCCGTAAAGATACGCAGTATTTT.

Comment on this clonotype: This may be a read error, as it is one base from a much larger clone. The chain couples TRBV6-1 to TRBJ1-5; the match to TRBD1 covers 7 bases. This CDR3 is built from 14 residues. Per the germline V gene, CDR1 is MNHNS and CDR2 is SASEGT. The CDR3 bases are TGTGCCAGCCGGGACAGTTATAGCAATCAGCCCCTGCATTTT. This gives the protein CASRDSYSNQPLHF.

This clonotype appeared many times. The chain has TRBV11-2 and TRBJ2-6; D perhaps matches TRBD1 (5 bases). The CDR3 has 15 residues. From germline, CDR1 is SGHAT and CDR2 FQNNGV. The ends were cut back, 5 bases at V and 2 bases at J, with 10 bases in the middle. The CDR3 region is CASSPGLTGANVLTF. The CDR3 bases are TGTGCCAGCAGCCCAGGGTTAACTGGGGCCAACGTCCTGACTTTC.

On this clonotype: Mismatch with germline at one junction end may stem from a read error. This rearrangement joins TRBV11-2 to TRBJ2-7; possible D gene TRBD2, 6 bases. CDR1 SGHAT and CDR2 FQNNGV come from the germline V gene. The CDR3 length is 11 residues. CDR3 in amino acids: CASSLEGEQNF. As DNA, the CDR3 is TGTGCCAGCAGCCTGGAGGGCGAGCAGAACTTC.

V is TRBV29-1 and J is TRBJ2-3, with a possible D match to TRBD1 (5 bases). Germline loops: CDR1 SQVTM, CDR2 ANQGSEA. The CDR3 covers 12 residues. The ends were cut back, 7 bases at V and 3 bases at J, with 11 bases in the middle. The DNA of the CDR3 is TGCAGCGCAAGGACATGGACAGATACGCAGTATTTT. It is translated as CSARTWTDTQYF.

There are many counts of this clonotype. The chain carries TRBV12-3 or TRBV12-4 and TRBJ2-2; 7 bases map to TRBD2. V lost 7 bases to trimming and J lost 7 bases; unmatched junction nucleotides: 6. The CDR3 extends over 13 amino acids. CDR3 nucleotides: TGTGCCAGCAAGGCGGGAGCGGACGGGGAGCTGTTTTTT. Protein product: CASKAGADGELFF.

As regards this clonotype: This may be a read error: a much more frequent sequence differs by one nucleotide. This chain joins TRBV12-3 or TRBV12-4 and TRBJ2-1; D is undetermined. This CDR3 is 14 amino acids long. In nucleotides, the CDR3 is TGTGCCAGGAGTTTCGGGCGCTCCTACAATGAGCAGTTCTTC. Residues: CARSFGRSYNEQFF.